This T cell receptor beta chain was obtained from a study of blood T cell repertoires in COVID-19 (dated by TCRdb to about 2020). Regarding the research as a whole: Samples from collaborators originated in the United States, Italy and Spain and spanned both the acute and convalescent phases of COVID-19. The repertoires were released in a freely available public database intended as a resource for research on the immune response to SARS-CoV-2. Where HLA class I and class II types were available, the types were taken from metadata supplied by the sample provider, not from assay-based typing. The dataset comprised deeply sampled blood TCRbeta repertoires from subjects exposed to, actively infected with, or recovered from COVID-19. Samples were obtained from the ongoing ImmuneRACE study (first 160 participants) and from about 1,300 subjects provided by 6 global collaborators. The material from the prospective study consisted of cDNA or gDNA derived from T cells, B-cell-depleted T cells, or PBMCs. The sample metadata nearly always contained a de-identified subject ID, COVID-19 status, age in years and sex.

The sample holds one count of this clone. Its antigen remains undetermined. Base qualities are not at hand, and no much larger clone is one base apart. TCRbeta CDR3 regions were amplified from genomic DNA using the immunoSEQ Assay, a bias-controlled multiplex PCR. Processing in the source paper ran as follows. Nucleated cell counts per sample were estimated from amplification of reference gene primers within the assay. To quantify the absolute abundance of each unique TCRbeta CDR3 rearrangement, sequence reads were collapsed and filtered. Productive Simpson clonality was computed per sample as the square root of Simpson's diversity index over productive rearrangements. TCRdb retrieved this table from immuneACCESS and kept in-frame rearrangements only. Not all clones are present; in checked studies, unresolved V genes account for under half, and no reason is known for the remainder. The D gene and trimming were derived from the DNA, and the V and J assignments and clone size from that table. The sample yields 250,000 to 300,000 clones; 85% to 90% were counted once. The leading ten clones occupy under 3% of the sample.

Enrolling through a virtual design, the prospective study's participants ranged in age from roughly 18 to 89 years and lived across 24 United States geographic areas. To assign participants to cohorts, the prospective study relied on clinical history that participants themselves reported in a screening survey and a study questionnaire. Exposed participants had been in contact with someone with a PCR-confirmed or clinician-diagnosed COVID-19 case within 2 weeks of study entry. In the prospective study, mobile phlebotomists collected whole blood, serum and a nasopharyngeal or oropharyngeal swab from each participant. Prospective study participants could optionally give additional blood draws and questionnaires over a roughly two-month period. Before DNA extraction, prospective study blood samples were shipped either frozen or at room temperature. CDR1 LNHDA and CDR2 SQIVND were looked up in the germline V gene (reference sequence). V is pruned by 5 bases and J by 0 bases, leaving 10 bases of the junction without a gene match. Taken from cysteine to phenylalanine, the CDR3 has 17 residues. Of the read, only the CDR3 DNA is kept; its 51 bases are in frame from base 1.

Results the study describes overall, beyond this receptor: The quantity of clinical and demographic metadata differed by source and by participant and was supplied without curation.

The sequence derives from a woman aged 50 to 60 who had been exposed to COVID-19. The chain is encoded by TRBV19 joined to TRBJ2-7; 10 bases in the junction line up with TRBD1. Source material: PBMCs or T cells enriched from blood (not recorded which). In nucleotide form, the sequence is TGTGCCAGTAGTTGGGGTTCGGGGACAGGGGACTCCTACGAGCAGTACTTC. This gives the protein CASSWGSGTGDSYEQYF.